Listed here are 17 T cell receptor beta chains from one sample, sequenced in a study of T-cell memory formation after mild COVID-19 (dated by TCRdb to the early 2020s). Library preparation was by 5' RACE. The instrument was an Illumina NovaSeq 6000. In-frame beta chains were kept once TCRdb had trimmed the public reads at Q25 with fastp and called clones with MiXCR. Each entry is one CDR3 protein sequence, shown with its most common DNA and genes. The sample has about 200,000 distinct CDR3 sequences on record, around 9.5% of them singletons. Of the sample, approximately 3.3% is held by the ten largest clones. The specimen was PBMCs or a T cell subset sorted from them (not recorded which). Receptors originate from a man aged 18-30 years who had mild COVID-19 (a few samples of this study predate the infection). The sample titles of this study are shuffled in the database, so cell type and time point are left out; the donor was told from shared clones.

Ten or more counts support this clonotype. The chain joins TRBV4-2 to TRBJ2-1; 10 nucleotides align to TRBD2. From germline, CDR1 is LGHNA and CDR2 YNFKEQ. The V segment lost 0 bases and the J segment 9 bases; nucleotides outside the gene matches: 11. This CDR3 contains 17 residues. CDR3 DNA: TGTGCCAGCAGCCAAGATAGTGGTAGCGGGGGGATCAGTGAGCAGTTCTTC. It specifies CASSQDSGSGGISEQFF.

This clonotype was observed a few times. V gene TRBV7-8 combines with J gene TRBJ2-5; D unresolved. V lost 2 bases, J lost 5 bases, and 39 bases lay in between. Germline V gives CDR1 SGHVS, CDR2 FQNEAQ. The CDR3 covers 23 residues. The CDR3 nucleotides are TGTGCCAGCAGCTTACCAAGAAAGGAGAACCCCCTGAACAGAACGTCCTCGTTGGAGACCCAGTACTTC. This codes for CASSLPRKENPLNRTSSLETQYF.

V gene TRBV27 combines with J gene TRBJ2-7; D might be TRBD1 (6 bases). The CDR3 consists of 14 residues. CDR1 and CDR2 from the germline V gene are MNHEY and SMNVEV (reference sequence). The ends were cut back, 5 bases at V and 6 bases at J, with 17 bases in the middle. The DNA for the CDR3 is TGTGCCAGCAGTCCCTGGGACAACCTACGCGAGCAGTACTTC. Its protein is CASSPWDNLREQYF.

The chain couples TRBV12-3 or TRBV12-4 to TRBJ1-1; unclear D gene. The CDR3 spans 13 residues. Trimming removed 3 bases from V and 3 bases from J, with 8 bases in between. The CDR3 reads CASSLRPHTEAFF. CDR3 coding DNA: TGTGCCAGCAGTTTGAGGCCTCACACTGAAGCTTTCTTT.

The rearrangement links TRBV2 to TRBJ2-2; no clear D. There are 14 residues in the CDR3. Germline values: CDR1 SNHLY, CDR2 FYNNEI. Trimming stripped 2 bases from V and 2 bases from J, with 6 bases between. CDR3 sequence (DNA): TGTGCCAGCAGTGAACTTGGAAACACCGGGGAGCTGTTTTTT. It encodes CASSELGNTGELFF.

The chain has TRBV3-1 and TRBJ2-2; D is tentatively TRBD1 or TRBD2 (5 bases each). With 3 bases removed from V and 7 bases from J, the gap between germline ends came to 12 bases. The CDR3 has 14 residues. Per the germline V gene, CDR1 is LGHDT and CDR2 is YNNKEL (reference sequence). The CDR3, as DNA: TGTGCCAGCAGCCAGATCACAGGAGGCGGGGAGCTGTTTTTT. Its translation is CASSQITGGGELFF.

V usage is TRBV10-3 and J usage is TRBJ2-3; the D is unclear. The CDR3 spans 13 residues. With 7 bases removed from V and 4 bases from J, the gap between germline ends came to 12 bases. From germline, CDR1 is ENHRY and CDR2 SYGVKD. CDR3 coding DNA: TGTGCCATCAACGGTGGAACATCAGATACGCAGTATTTT. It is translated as CAINGGTSDTQYF.

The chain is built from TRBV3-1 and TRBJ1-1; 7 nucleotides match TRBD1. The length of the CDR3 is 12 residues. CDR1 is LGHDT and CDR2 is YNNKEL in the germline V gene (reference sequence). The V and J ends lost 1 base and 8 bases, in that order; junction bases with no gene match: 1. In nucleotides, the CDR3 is TGTGCCAGCAGCCAAGCGGACAGGGAAGCTTTCTTT. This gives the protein CASSQADREAFF. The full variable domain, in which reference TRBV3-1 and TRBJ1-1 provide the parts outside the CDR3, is DTAVSQTPKYLVTQMGNDKSIKCEQNLGHDTMYWYKQDSKKFLKIMFSYNNKELIINETVPNRFSPKSPDKAHLNLHINSLELGDSAVYFCASSQADREAFFGQGTRLTVV.

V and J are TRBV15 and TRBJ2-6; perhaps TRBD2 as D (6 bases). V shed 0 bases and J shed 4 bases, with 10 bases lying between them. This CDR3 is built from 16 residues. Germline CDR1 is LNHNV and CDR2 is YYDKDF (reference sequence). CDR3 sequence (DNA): TGTGCCACCAGCAGAGATGGGAGGCCCGGGGCCAACGTCCTGACTTTC. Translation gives CATSRDGRPGANVLTF.

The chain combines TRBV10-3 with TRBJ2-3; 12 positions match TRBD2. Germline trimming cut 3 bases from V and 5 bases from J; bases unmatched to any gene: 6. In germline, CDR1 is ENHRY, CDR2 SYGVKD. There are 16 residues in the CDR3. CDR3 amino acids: CAISERLAGAGDTQYF. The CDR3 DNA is TGTGCCATCAGTGAACGACTAGCGGGGGCTGGAGATACGCAGTATTTT.

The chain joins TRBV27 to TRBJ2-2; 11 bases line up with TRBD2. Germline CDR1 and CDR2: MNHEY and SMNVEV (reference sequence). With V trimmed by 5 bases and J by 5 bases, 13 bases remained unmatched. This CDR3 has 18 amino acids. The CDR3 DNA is TGTGCCAGCAGTCCCTATAGCGGGGGGGCCGGTATAACCGGGGAGCTGTTTTTT. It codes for CASSPYSGGAGITGELFF.

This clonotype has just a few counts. As DNA, the CDR3 is TGTGCCAGCAGCTCTAGACAGAACACTGAAGCTTTCTTT. It specifies CASSSRQNTEAFF. This chain uses TRBV6-5 with TRBJ1-1; D not certain. Germline loops: CDR1 MNHEY, CDR2 SVGAGI. V was trimmed by 6 bases and J by 1 base, leaving 9 bases between them. CDR3 length: 13 amino acids.

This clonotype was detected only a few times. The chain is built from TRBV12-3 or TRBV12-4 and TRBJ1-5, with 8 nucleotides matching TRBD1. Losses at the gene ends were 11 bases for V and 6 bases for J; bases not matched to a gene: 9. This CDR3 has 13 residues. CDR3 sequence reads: CAVGRQGTQPQHF. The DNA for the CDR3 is TGTGCCGTTGGCAGACAGGGGACTCAGCCCCAGCATTTT.

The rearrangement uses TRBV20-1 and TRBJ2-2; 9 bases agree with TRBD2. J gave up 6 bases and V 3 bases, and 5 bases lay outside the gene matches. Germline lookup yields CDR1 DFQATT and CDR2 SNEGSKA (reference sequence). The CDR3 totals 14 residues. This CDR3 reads CSARRRGGAGELFF. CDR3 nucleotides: TGCAGTGCTAGGCGGCGGGGGGGCGCCGGGGAGCTGTTTTTT.

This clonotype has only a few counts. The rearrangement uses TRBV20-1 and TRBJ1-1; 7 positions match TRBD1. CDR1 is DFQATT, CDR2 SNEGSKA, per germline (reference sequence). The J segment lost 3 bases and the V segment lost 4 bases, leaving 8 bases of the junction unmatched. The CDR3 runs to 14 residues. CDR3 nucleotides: TGCAGTGCTATTCCAGGGGGTCGGGACACTGAAGCTTTCTTT. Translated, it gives CSAIPGGRDTEAFF.

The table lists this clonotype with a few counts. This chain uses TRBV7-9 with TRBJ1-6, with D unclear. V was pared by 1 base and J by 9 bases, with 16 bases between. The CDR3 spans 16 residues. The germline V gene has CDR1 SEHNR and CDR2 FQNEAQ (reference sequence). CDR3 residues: CASSLGSGGPGSPLHF. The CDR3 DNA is TGTGCCAGCAGCTTAGGGTCCGGAGGCCCCGGTTCACCCCTCCACTTT.

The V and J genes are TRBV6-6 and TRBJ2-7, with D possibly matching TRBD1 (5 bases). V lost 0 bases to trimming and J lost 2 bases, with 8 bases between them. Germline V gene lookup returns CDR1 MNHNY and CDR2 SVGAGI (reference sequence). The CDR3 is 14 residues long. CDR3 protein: CASSYSQGTYEQYV. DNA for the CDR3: TGTGCCAGCAGTTACTCGCAGGGCACCTACGAGCAGTACGTC.